This TCR beta chain was sequenced during a study of immune evolution from preneoplasia to lung adenocarcinoma. General study results and limits: Normal lung had the highest top T cell clone frequencies.

Patients had resection in Japan or China between about 2013 and 2017. Data came from immunoSEQ multiplex PCR; TCRdb stores just in-frame clones and leaves some out. The sample shows about 3,600 clones, roughly 78% of them seen only once. To note about this clone: Its antigen is currently unknown.

V was shortened by 2 bases and J by 5 bases, with 3 bases between the two germline ends. The CDR3 totals 11 residues. Per germline, CDR1 PRHDT and CDR2 FYEKMQ (reference sequence). The material sequenced was FFPE adjacent normal lung tissue. This chain links TRBV13 with TRBJ2-5; no firm D call. The source of this sequence is a person aged 60 to 80 with lung adenocarcinoma. The CDR3 reads CASSLSETQYF. The DNA of the CDR3 is TGTGCCAGCAGCTTATCGGAGACCCAGTACTTC.